These 13 T cell receptor beta chains were all obtained from the same sample, sequenced in a study of blood T cell repertoires in COVID-19. Sequenced by immunoSEQ multiplex PCR; TCRdb stores in-frame clones only, minus some. The sample consists of around 310,000 clones, around 90% of them appearing once. Sequencing input: peripheral blood. The source of these receptors is a woman aged 40 to 55 with COVID-19, enrolled during active disease.

The J gene is TRBJ1-5, the V gene TRBV12-3 or TRBV12-4; no definite D call. This CDR3 spans 11 amino acids. Between the trimmed V and J ends, which lost 7 bases and 11 bases, there was a span of 12 bases. The CDR3 sequence is CASIHFWSQHF. In nucleotides, the CDR3 is TGTGCCAGCATCCACTTTTGGTCCCAGCATTTT.

The chain uses TRBV5-5 and TRBJ2-7; 7 nucleotides line up with TRBD2. The CDR3 runs to 14 residues. The ends lost 0 bases at V and 2 bases at J; junction bases unmatched: 2. CDR1 and CDR2 (germline): SGHKS, YYEKEE (reference sequence). CDR3 DNA sequence: TGTGCCAGCAGCTTGGAGGGAGGGGCCTACGAGCAGTACTTC. It specifies CASSLEGGAYEQYF. Based on the CDR3 plus reference TRBV5-5 and TRBJ2-7, the full variable domain is DAGVTQSPTHLIKTRGQQVTLRCSPISGHKSVSWYQQVLGQGPQFIFQYYEKEERGRGNFPDRFSARQFPNYSSELNVNALLLGDSALYLCASSLEGGAYEQYFGPGTRLTVT.

The chain uses TRBV6-5 and TRBJ1-1; D gene ambiguous. V lost 0 bases and J 0 bases, leaving 5 bases between the germline ends. The CDR3 length is 14 residues. Germline values: CDR1 MNHEY, CDR2 SVGAGI. The CDR3 reads CASSYSVLNTEAFF. The CDR3 nucleotides are TGTGCCAGCAGTTACTCTGTCTTGAACACTGAAGCTTTCTTT.

This rearrangement joins TRBV2 to TRBJ1-1; 10 bases are a match to TRBD1. The germline gives CDR1 SNHLY, CDR2 FYNNEI. Losses at the gene ends were 5 bases for V and 5 bases for J; bases not matched to a gene: 8. The CDR3 totals 15 residues. The CDR3 loop is CASSTGTGVGTEAFF. The CDR3 nucleotides are TGTGCCAGCAGTACCGGGACAGGGGTTGGGACTGAAGCTTTCTTT.

About this clone itself: Other DNA variants within this sample encode the same CDR3. The chain combines TRBV6-1 with TRBJ2-3, with TRBD2 identical over 9 bases. Germline values: CDR1 MNHNS, CDR2 SASEGT. The CDR3 extends over 15 amino acids. The trim removed 2 bases at V and 6 bases at J, leaving 6 bases unmatched. Here the CDR3 DNA reads TGTGCCAGCAGTGAATTGGCGGGGGGGCCTGATACGCAGTATTTT. It codes for CASSELAGGPDTQYF.

The genes are TRBV27 and TRBJ1-6, with D perhaps matching TRBD1 (6 bases). Trimming pared 5 bases from V and 10 bases from J, leaving 15 bases between. CDR3 length: 14 residues. Germline CDR1 MNHEY, CDR2 SMNVEV (reference sequence). CDR3 region: CASSDHRVPSPLHF. DNA of the CDR3: TGTGCCAGCAGTGATCACAGGGTCCCCTCACCCCTCCACTTT.

V is TRBV7-9 and J is TRBJ2-3; possibly TRBD1 for D (5 bases). The V end lost 5 bases, the J end lost 5 bases, and 20 bases lay between the germline ends. This CDR3 region has 16 residues. Looked up from germline, CDR1 is SEHNR and CDR2 is FQNEAQ (reference sequence). The CDR3 spells CASSPRGRVAGDTQYF. The DNA for the CDR3 is TGTGCCAGCAGCCCAAGAGGCAGGGTAGCTGGAGATACGCAGTATTTT.

The rearrangement uses TRBV5-1 and TRBJ2-1, with 10 bases fitting TRBD2. V trimming: 0 bases; J trimming: 10 bases; junction bases outside the gene matches: 10. The CDR3 sequence is 16 residues long. Germline V CDR1 and CDR2: SGHRS, YFSETQ. The CDR3 protein is CASSLGPSGGAEEQFF. The CDR3 bases are TGCGCCAGCAGCTTGGGGCCCAGCGGGGGGGCAGAGGAGCAGTTCTTC. The full variable domain, completed using reference TRBV5-1 and TRBJ2-1, is KAGVTQTPRYLIKTRGQQVTLSCSPISGHRSVSWYQQTPGQGLQFLFEYFSETQRNKGNFPGRFSGRQFSNSRSEMNVSTLELGDSALYLCASSLGPSGGAEEQFFGPGTRLTVL.

V gene TRBV7-9 combines with J gene TRBJ2-5, with 14 bases fitting TRBD2. J gave up 1 base and V 7 bases, and 5 bases lay outside the gene matches. The V gene's germline CDR1 is SEHNR and CDR2 FQNEAQ (reference sequence). The CDR3 is 16 amino acids. In DNA, the CDR3 is TGTGCCAGCAACGGACTAGCGGGGGGCCTCCAAGAGACCCAGTACTTC. Translated: CASNGLAGGLQETQYF.

The chain uses TRBV6-2 or TRBV6-3 and TRBJ1-5; D possibly corresponds to TRBD1 (6 bases). V lost 0 bases, J lost 4 bases, and 10 bases lay in between. The CDR3 runs 15 residues. CDR1 is MNHEY, CDR2 SVGEGT, per germline. The CDR3: CASSYSKTGNQPQHF. The CDR3, as DNA: TGTGCCAGCAGTTACTCTAAGACAGGAAATCAGCCCCAGCATTTT.

The genes are TRBV7-9 and TRBJ2-7; perhaps TRBD2 as D (6 bases). The CDR3 consists of 16 residues. V lost 5 bases to trimming and J lost 5 bases, with 22 bases between them. Looked up from germline, CDR1 is SEHNR and CDR2 is FQNEAQ (reference sequence). The CDR3 protein is CASSASLFGRGNEQYF. CDR3 DNA sequence: TGTGCCAGCAGCGCCAGTCTTTTCGGGAGAGGGAACGAGCAGTACTTC.

The V and J genes are TRBV11-2 and TRBJ1-4; TRBD1 matches 8 bases. V shed 6 bases and J 3 bases; nucleotides not matched to a gene: 15. This CDR3 has 18 amino acids. The germline V gene has CDR1 SGHAT and CDR2 FQNNGV. CDR3 in amino acids: CASRDFPLDRAANEKLFF. The CDR3 DNA reads TGTGCCAGCAGGGATTTTCCCTTGGACAGGGCGGCTAATGAAAAACTGTTTTTT.

The chain employs TRBV9 and TRBJ2-7; D possibly corresponds to TRBD1 (6 bases). Trimming stripped 0 bases from V and 3 bases from J, with 13 bases between. CDR3 length: 15 amino acids. The germline V gene encodes CDR1 SGDLS and CDR2 YYNGEE. The CDR3 spells CASSVGSGAHYEQYF. Written as DNA, the CDR3 is TGTGCCAGCAGCGTAGGGTCAGGGGCCCACTACGAGCAGTACTTC. The whole variable domain, filled in from reference TRBV9 and TRBJ2-7, reads DSGVTQTPKHLITATGQRVTLRCSPRSGDLSVYWYQQSLDQGLQFLIQYYNGEERAKGNILERFSAQQFPDLHSELNLSSLELGDSALYFCASSVGSGAHYEQYFGPGTRLTVT.